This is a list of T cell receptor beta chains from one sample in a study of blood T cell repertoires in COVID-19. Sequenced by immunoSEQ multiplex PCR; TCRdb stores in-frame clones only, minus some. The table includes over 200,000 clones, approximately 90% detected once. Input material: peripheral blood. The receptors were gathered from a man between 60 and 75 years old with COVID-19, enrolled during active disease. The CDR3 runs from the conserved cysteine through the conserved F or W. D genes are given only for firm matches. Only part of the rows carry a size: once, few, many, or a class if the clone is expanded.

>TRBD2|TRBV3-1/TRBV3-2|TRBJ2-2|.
TGTGCCAGCAGCCAAGATCGACTAGCGGTATCCACCGGGGAGCTGTTTTTT
CASSQDRLAVSTGELFF
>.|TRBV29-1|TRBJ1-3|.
TGCAGCGTTGACCGGGAGGGCGGAAACACCATATATTTT
CSVDREGGNTIYF
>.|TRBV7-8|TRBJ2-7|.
TGTGCCAGCAGCCCTCAGAGGAACTCCTACGAGCAGTACTTC
CASSPQRNSYEQYF
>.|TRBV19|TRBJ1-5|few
TGTGCCAGTAGTAAGGCGGGGCGCAATCAGCCCCAGCATTTT
CASSKAGRNQPQHF
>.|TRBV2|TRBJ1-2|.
TGTGCCAGCAGTGCCTCGACTATAGTGGGGAGGGGTGGCTACACCTTC
CASSASTIVGRGGYTF
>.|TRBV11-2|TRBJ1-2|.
TGTGCCAGCAGCTTTTTCCGGACCGCCGGGGATGGCTACACCTTC
CASSFFRTAGDGYTF
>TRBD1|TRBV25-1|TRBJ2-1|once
TGTGCCAGCAGAACCGGGACAGGGGGCAATGAGCAGTTCTTC
CASRTGTGGNEQFF
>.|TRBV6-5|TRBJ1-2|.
TGTGCCAGCAGACCAGGGGCCAATAACTATGGCTACACCTTC
CASRPGANNYGYTF
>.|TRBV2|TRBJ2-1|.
TGTGCCAGCAGCAGAGGGACGGGGGGCGACGGAATGAATGAGCAGTTCTTC
CASSRGTGGDGMNEQFF
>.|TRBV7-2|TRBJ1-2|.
TGTGCCAGCAGCTTAAGACAGTCATCCCCCCTTGGCTACACCTTC
CASSLRQSSPLGYTF
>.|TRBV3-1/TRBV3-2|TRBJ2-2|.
TGTGCCAGCAGCCAAGGTACGGGTAACACCGGGGAGCTGTTTTTT
CASSQGTGNTGELFF
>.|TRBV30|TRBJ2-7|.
TGTGCCTGGAGTCATAGAGACAGATTCTCCTACGAGCAGTACTTC
CAWSHRDRFSYEQYF
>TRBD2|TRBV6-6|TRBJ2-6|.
TGTGCCAGCAGTTACGGGACTAGATTTGGGGCCAACGTCCTGACTTTC
CASSYGTRFGANVLTF
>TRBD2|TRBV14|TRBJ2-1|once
TGTGCCAGCAGCCTGGTCGGGCGGGAGGGCACGAATGAGCAGTTCTTC
CASSLVGREGTNEQFF
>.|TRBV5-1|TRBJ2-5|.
TGCGCCAGCAGCTTGGGGGGCGGGGCGAACCAAGAGACCCAGTACTTC
CASSLGGGANQETQYF
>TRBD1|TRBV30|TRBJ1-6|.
TGTGCCGTAAGTGAGACAGGGGGTTCACCCCTCCACTTT
CAVSETGGSPLHF
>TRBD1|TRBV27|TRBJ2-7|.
TGTGCCAGCCGCCGCGACTCGACAGGGGGGTCCTACGAGCAGTACTTC
CASRRDSTGGSYEQYF
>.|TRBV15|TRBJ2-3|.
TGTGCCACCAGCGGACTTGGGGGGGGCGGCACAGATACGCAGTATTTT
CATSGLGGGGTDTQYF
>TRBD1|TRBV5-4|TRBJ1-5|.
TGTGCCAGCAGCCTAAACAGGGGTGAACAGCCCCAGCATTTT
CASSLNRGEQPQHF
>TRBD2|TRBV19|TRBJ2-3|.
TGTGCCAGTAGTATAGATCCAATAGGACTAGGGCCTACTAGCACAGATACGCAGTATTTT
CASSIDPIGLGPTSTDTQYF
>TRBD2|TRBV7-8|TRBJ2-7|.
TGTGCCAGCAGCGCCGGGACTAGCGGGGGTTACTATTCCTACGAGCAGTACTTC
CASSAGTSGGYYSYEQYF
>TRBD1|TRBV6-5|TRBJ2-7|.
TGTGCCAGCAGAGTACAGGGGAGCACATCCTACGAGCAGTACTTC
CASRVQGSTSYEQYF
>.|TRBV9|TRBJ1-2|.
TGTGCCAGCAGCGTACGGGCAGGGCGAGGTGGCTACACCTTC
CASSVRAGRGGYTF
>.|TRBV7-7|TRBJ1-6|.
TGTGCTAGCAGCTCCTCCGTCGGGTCACCCCTCCACTTT
CASSSSVGSPLHF
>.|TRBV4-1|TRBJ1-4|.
TGCGCCAGCAGCGAAACTCCTCAGGGCCGAAATGAAAAACTGTTTTTT
CASSETPQGRNEKLFF
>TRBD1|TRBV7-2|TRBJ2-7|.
TGTGCCAGCAGTAAACAGGGGACCTCCTACGAGCAGTACTTC
CASSKQGTSYEQYF
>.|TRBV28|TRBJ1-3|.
TGTGCCAGCAGGGGGGGGTCCGGCTCTGGAAACACCATATATTTT
CASRGGSGSGNTIYF
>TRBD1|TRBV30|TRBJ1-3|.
TGTGCCTGGAGTGGGACAGGCGGTGGAAACACCATATATTTT
CAWSGTGGGNTIYF
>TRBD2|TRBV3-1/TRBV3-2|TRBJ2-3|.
TGTGCCAGCAGCCCACGTGTAGGGACTAGCGGGTTCCCAGGGGATTTT
CASSPRVGTSGFPGDF
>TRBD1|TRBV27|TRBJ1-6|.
TGTGCCAGCAGTACAGGGGTTAGTTCACCCCTCCACTTT
CASSTGVSSPLHF
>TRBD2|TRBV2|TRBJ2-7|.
TGTGCCAGCAGTAAACTAGCGGGGGCTAGAGAGCAGTACTTC
CASSKLAGAREQYF
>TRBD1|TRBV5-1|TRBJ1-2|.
TGCGCCAGCAACGCCGGGACAGCGATAGTCGAGGGTGGCTACACCTTC
CASNAGTAIVEGGYTF
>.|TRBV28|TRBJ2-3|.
TGTGCCAGCAGTTCACAAAAGTCAGATACGCAGTATTTT
CASSSQKSDTQYF
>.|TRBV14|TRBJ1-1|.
TGTGCCAGCAGCCCCCTCAGGGTGGGTGAAGCTTTCTTT
CASSPLRVGEAFF
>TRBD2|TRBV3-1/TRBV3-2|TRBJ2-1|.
TGTGCCAGCAGCCTCGGGACTAGCGGGAGCCCTGAGCAGTTCTTC
CASSLGTSGSPEQFF
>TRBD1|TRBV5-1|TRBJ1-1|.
TGCGCCAGCAGCAAAAGACAGGGATCTACACTAGGGGAAGCTTTCTTT
CASSKRQGSTLGEAFF
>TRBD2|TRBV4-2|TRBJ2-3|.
TGTGCCAGCAGCCAGGGACTAGCGATTGATACGCAGTATTTT
CASSQGLAIDTQYF
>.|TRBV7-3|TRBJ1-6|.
TGTGCCAGCAGCTTAATGCGGACCTATAATTCACCCCTCCACTTT
CASSLMRTYNSPLHF
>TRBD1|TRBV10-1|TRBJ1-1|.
TGCGCCAGCAGTCCGGACAGGGAATACACTGAAGCTTTCTTT
CASSPDREYTEAFF
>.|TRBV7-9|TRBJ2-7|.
TGTGCCAGCAGCTTAGCGCAGGGTACCTACGAGCAGTACTTC
CASSLAQGTYEQYF
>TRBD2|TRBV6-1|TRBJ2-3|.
TGTGCCAGCAGTGGCAGGGGAGTAGCGGGAGGTTCTAGCACAGATACGCAGTATTTT
CASSGRGVAGGSSTDTQYF
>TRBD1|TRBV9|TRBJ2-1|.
TGTGCCAGCAGCGTACGGGGGGACAGGGAAAATGAGCAGTTCTTC
CASSVRGDRENEQFF
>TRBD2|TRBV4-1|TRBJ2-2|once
TGCGCCAGCAGCCATGGGACTAGCGGGAGAAACACCGGGGAGCTGTTTTTT
CASSHGTSGRNTGELFF
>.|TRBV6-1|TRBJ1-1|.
TGTGCCAGCAGTGAAGCAGTAGGGGTGACTGAAGCTTTCTTT
CASSEAVGVTEAFF
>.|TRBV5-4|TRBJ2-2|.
TGTGCCAGCAGCCCAGGACAGAACGCCGGGGAGCTGTTTTTT
CASSPGQNAGELFF